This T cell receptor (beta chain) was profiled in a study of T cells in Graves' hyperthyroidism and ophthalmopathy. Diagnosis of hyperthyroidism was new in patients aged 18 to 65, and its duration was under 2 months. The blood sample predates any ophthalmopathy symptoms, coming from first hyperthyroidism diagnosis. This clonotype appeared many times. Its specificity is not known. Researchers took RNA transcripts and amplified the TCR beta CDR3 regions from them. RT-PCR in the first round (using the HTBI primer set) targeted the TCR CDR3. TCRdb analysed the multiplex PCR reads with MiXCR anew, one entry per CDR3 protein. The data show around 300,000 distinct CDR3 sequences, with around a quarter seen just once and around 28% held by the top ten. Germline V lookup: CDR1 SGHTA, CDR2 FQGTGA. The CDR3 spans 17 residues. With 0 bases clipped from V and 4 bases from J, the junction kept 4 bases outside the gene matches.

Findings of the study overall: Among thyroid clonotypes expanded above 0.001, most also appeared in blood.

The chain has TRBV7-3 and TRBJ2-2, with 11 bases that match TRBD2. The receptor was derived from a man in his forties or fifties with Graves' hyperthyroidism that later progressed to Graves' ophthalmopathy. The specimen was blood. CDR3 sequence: CASSLTGLADSTGELFF. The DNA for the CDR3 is TGTGCCAGCAGCTTAACGGGACTAGCGGATTCCACCGGGGAGCTGTTTTTT.